The 26 T cell receptor beta chains below all came from one sample that was sequenced in a study of OX40 agonist ivuxolimab in advanced cancers. This table comes from immunoSEQ multiplex PCR, and its TCRdb copy is limited to in-frame clones, with some not included. The sample records tens of thousands of clones, around 80% being singletons. The sequences come from CD4+ or CD8+ T cells sorted from blood, collected in a trial of the OX40 agonist ivuxolimab. The source of these receptors is an adult with an advanced solid tumor such as melanoma, head and neck, liver or kidney cancer.

The chain joins TRBV30 to TRBJ2-7, with 7 bases that match TRBD1. Germline CDR1 GTSNPN, CDR2 SVGIG (reference sequence). The CDR3 is made up of 14 amino acids. Trimming removed 1 base from V and 9 bases from J; junction bases left unmatched: 12. Here the CDR3 DNA reads TGTGCCTGGAGTGCTAAGGACAGGTCTGGGGGGCAGTACTTC. Protein product: CAWSAKDRSGGQYF.

The chain joins TRBV5-1 to TRBJ2-3, with a weak D call TRBD2 (5 bases). The V and J ends lost 3 bases and 9 bases respectively, with 17 bases between them. Germline CDR1 and CDR2: SGHRS and YFSETQ. CDR3 size: 14 residues. The CDR3 reads CASSSGLQSGTQYF. The DNA for the CDR3 is TGCGCCAGCAGCTCTGGACTCCAAAGTGGGACGCAGTATTTT.

The chain combines TRBV2 with TRBJ1-2, with 8 bases fitting TRBD1. Germline V gene data show CDR1 as SNHLY and CDR2 as FYNNEI. The CDR3 consists of 14 residues. Losses at the gene ends were 2 bases for V and 5 bases for J; bases not matched to a gene: 4. This chain's CDR3 is CASSEQGARYGYTF. DNA of the CDR3: TGTGCCAGCAGTGAACAGGGGGCGAGGTATGGCTACACCTTC.

This clone was detected only a few times. This specimen includes other DNA sequences encoding the same CDR3. The chain employs TRBV28 and TRBJ2-5; TRBD2 agrees at 8 bases. The CDR3 has 13 residues. Germline V gene data show CDR1 as MDHEN and CDR2 as SYDVKM. With V trimmed by 5 bases and J by 5 bases, 4 bases remained unmatched. CDR3 coding DNA: TGTGCCAGCAGTCTTAGCGGGGTGGAGACCCAGTACTTC. It encodes CASSLSGVETQYF. The full variable domain, with the rest looked up from reference TRBV28 and TRBJ2-5, is DVKVTQSSRYLVKRTGEKVFLECVQDMDHENMFWYRQDPGLGLRLIYFSYDVKMKEKGDIPEGYSVSREKKERFSLILESASTNQTSMYLCASSLSGVETQYFGPGTRLLVL.

The V gene is TRBV5-1, the J gene TRBJ1-2; D is uncertain. The CDR3 contains 14 residues. Germline-derived CDR1 and CDR2 are SGHRS and YFSETQ. V dropped 0 bases and J dropped 3 bases, with 9 bases sitting between them. CDR3 DNA: TGCGCCAGCAGCTTGGGCCCCGCCGACTATGGCTACACCTTC. It translates to CASSLGPADYGYTF.

V is TRBV30 and J is TRBJ1-5, with D possibly being TRBD1 (6 bases). Looked up from germline, CDR1 is GTSNPN and CDR2 is SVGIG (reference sequence). There are 14 residues in the CDR3. V gave up 0 bases and J gave up 9 bases, with 15 bases separating them. The CDR3: CAWSVQGAGGPQHF. The CDR3 coding sequence is TGTGCCTGGAGTGTACAGGGTGCCGGGGGGCCCCAGCATTTT.

DNA of the CDR3: TGTGCCAGCAGCGTGGGACACCAAATTAACACCGGGGAGCTGTTTTTT. Protein product: CASSVGHQINTGELFF. This chain joins TRBV5-5 and TRBJ2-2; a possible D gene is TRBD1 (6 bases). The CDR3 length is 16 residues. CDR1 and CDR2 from the germline V gene are SGHKS and YYEKEE (reference sequence). The V gene lost 4 bases and the J gene lost 2 bases, with 15 bases spanning the gap. The full variable domain, in which reference TRBV5-5 and TRBJ2-2 provide the parts outside the CDR3, is DAGVTQSPTHLIKTRGQQVTLRCSPISGHKSVSWYQQVLGQGPQFIFQYYEKEERGRGNFPDRFSARQFPNYSSELNVNALLLGDSALYLCASSVGHQINTGELFFGEGSRLTVL.

The V call is TRBV4-3, the J call TRBJ1-2; D might be TRBD1 (5 bases). The V gene lost 2 bases and the J gene lost 7 bases, with 11 bases spanning the gap. Per the germline V gene, CDR1 is LGHNA and CDR2 is YSLEER. The CDR3 totals 13 residues. In nucleotides, the CDR3 is TGCGCCAGCAGCCAACAGGGCCTTGGTGGCTACACCTTC. Protein sequence: CASSQQGLGGYTF.

A note on this clone: Different DNA sequences within this sample yield the same CDR3. This rearrangement joins TRBV28 to TRBJ1-2, with a tentative D call TRBD1 (6 bases). The germline V gene encodes CDR1 MDHEN and CDR2 SYDVKM. The V and J ends lost 5 bases and 4 bases respectively, with 8 bases between them. CDR3 length: 12 residues. CDR3 DNA sequence: TGTGCCAGCAGTCAGGGGACCTATGGCTACACCTTC. This sequence encodes CASSQGTYGYTF.

The chain is built from TRBV7-9 and TRBJ1-3, with 9 bases fitting TRBD1. Losses at the gene ends were 4 bases for V and 3 bases for J; bases not matched to a gene: 4. The CDR3 runs 15 residues. The germline gives CDR1 SEHNR, CDR2 FQNEAQ (reference sequence). The CDR3 coding sequence is TGTGCCAGCAGCTCGGGACAGGGACATGGAAACACCATATATTTT. Encoded protein: CASSSGQGHGNTIYF.

The chain couples TRBV19 to TRBJ1-5; maybe TRBD1 (6 bases). The CDR3 covers 14 residues. In germline, CDR1 is LNHDA, CDR2 SQIVND (reference sequence). Trimming removed 6 bases from V and 4 bases from J, with 13 bases in between. The CDR3 here is CASSPQQGNQPQHF. The CDR3 DNA reads as TGTGCCAGTAGCCCGCAACAGGGAAATCAGCCCCAGCATTTT.

The CDR3 sequence is CASSVGALPGDYGYTF. Written as DNA, the CDR3 is TGTGCCAGCAGCGTGGGGGCCTTACCCGGGGACTATGGCTACACCTTC. V and J are TRBV9 and TRBJ1-2; D perhaps matches TRBD1 (6 bases). The germline V gene encodes CDR1 SGDLS and CDR2 YYNGEE. This CDR3 comprises 16 residues. Trimming cost V 2 bases and J 3 bases, with 17 bases left between them.

CDR3 sequence: CASRFTGTSGTDTQYF. CDR3 DNA: TGTGCCAGCAGGTTCACCGGGACTAGCGGGACAGATACGCAGTATTTT. The V gene is TRBV7-8, the J gene TRBJ2-3, with 12 bases identical to TRBD2. CDR1 SGHVS and CDR2 FQNEAQ come from the germline V gene. The CDR3 spans 16 residues. The V gene end was trimmed by 6 bases and the J gene end by 3 bases; junction bases not matched to a gene: 7.

V gene TRBV6-1 combines with J gene TRBJ1-3, with D possibly matching TRBD1 (5 bases). Trimming shortened V by 2 bases and J by 2 bases, and 16 bases separated the two germline ends. From germline, CDR1 is MNHNS and CDR2 SASEGT. The CDR3 sequence is 17 residues long. CDR3 loop: CASSELPLRRAGNTIYF. In nucleotides, the CDR3 is TGTGCCAGCAGTGAATTACCCCTGCGCAGGGCTGGAAACACCATATATTTT.

This clone was recorded a few times. J is TRBJ2-5 and V is TRBV7-9; D uncertain. V was trimmed by 5 bases and J by 9 bases, leaving 16 bases between them. The CDR3 runs to 13 residues. The germline V gene encodes CDR1 SEHNR and CDR2 FQNEAQ (reference sequence). The CDR3 DNA reads TGTGCCAGCAGCAAATCGGACCGTGGGGCCCAGTACTTC. This sequence encodes CASSKSDRGAQYF.

This clone showed up just a few times. The chain is built from TRBV4-2 and TRBJ2-1; no clear D gene. CDR1 LGHNA and CDR2 YNFKEQ come from the germline V gene. Trimming took 0 bases from V and 5 from J, leaving 8 bases between them. This CDR3 spans 14 amino acids. The CDR3 region is CASSQDELNNEQFF. CDR3 sequence (DNA): TGTGCCAGCAGCCAAGATGAGCTCAACAATGAGCAGTTCTTC.

The rearrangement joins TRBV7-9 to TRBJ2-2; no clear D. The ends were cut back, 5 bases at V and 9 bases at J, with 10 bases in the middle. The CDR3 contains 12 residues. CDR1 and CDR2 (germline): SEHNR, FQNEAQ (reference sequence). The CDR3 DNA follows: TGTGCCAGCAGCCCCTCGGGTCGGGAGCTGTTTTTT. Its protein product is CASSPSGRELFF.

The genes are TRBV28 and TRBJ1-2, with D perhaps matching TRBD1 (5 bases). The CDR3 loop spans 12 amino acids. The germline gives CDR1 MDHEN, CDR2 SYDVKM. V lost 10 bases to trimming and J lost 11 bases, with 20 bases between them. CDR3 in amino acids: CATSTGDRGYTF. The CDR3 nucleotides are TGTGCCACCTCCACCGGGGACCGCGGTTACACCTTC.

The chain employs TRBV2 and TRBJ2-1, with TRBD2 as a possible D gene (5 bases). Germline loops: CDR1 SNHLY, CDR2 FYNNEI. V gave up 4 bases and J gave up 4 bases, with 11 bases separating them. This CDR3 has 14 amino acids. CDR3 region: CASSGRRGYNEQFF. The CDR3 DNA is TGTGCCAGCAGTGGACGAAGAGGGTACAATGAGCAGTTCTTC.

The chain joins TRBV11-3 to TRBJ1-1, with 9 bases that match TRBD1. V gave up 6 bases and J gave up 0 bases; unmatched junction bases: 11. The CDR3 has 17 residues. In germline, CDR1 is SGHNT, CDR2 YENEEA. The CDR3 here is CASRIGTGKGMNTEAFF. For the CDR3, the DNA is TGTGCCAGCAGGATTGGGACAGGGAAAGGAATGAACACTGAAGCTTTCTTT.

The chain carries TRBV6-6 and TRBJ2-2, with 7 nucleotides matching TRBD2. This CDR3 is 14 amino acids long. The V and J ends lost 6 bases and 7 bases, in that order; junction bases with no gene match: 8. The germline gives CDR1 MNHNY, CDR2 SVGAGI (reference sequence). The CDR3 region is CASRPPGGFGELFF. In DNA, the CDR3 is TGTGCCAGCAGACCCCCCGGGGGGTTCGGGGAGCTGTTTTTT.

The CDR3 coding sequence is TGTGCCAGCTCACCCAACCCCGTAGGGGCAGGTGGCTACACCTTC. Residues: CASSPNPVGAGGYTF. This chain connects TRBV18 to TRBJ1-2, with D tentatively TRBD1 (5 bases). The V and J ends lost 3 bases and 7 bases respectively, with 18 bases between them. The CDR3 contains 15 residues. The germline V gene has CDR1 KGHSH and CDR2 LQKENI.

The rearrangement uses TRBV4-1 and TRBJ2-2; D is ambiguous. Trimming cost V 0 bases and J 6 bases, with 14 bases left between them. Looked up from germline, CDR1 is MGHRA and CDR2 is YSYEKL. The CDR3 sequence is 16 residues long. The DNA of the CDR3 is TGCGCCAGCAGCCAAGATCCTAATTCGACCCCCGGGGAGCTGTTTTTT. As protein: CASSQDPNSTPGELFF.

CDR3 sequence (DNA): TGTGCCAGCAGCCAAGGACAGGGAAGGACCTACAATGAGCAGTTCTTC. Translated, it gives CASSQGQGRTYNEQFF. This chain connects TRBV14 to TRBJ2-1; 7 bases align to TRBD1. The CDR3 has 16 residues. V trimming: 1 base; J trimming: 2 bases; junction bases outside the gene matches: 5. The germline CDR1 and CDR2 sequences are SGHDN and FVKESK.

The rearrangement joins TRBV6-5 to TRBJ2-7, with TRBD2 identical over 8 bases. Germline CDR1 MNHEY, CDR2 SVGAGI. The junction had 6 bases not matched to a gene; V was cut back by 0 bases and J by 5 bases. There are 15 residues in the CDR3. The CDR3 protein is CASSYSRLASDEQYF. Written as DNA, the CDR3 is TGTGCCAGCAGTTACTCGAGACTAGCGAGCGACGAGCAGTACTTC.

With regard to this clone: One end of the junction does not line up with germline, which may come from a read error. The CDR3 DNA sequence: TGTGCCACCAGTGATAGGAATCAGCCCCAGCATTTT. Amino acid sequence: CATSDRNQPQHF. The rearrangement uses TRBV28 and TRBJ1-5; D gene unclear. Germline lookup yields CDR1 MDHEN and CDR2 SYDVKM. The CDR3 extends over 12 amino acids.